This T cell receptor beta chain was identified during a study of beta chain features in type 1 diabetes. Background on the study: Sorted cells from all samples, numbering 107,917,701, were examined.

The CDR3 contains 13 residues. The germline V gene encodes CDR1 SGHRS and CDR2 YFSETQ. Trimming stripped 3 bases from V and 6 bases from J, with 10 bases between. All of the isolated RNA was reverse transcribed, so expressed TCRB transcripts were sequenced. The assay was immunoSEQ multiplex PCR, and TCRdb's table has in-frame clones only and misses some. The repertoire holds fewer than 650,000 clones, with about 16% as singletons. About this clone itself: Its antigen is not known.

Study outcomes and limitations: Small HLA sub-analyses could not settle whether HLA shapes TCRB rearrangement. TCRB repertoires of naive, central memory and Treg cells appeared more similar among patients than among healthy donors. A PCR bias possibly favoring shorter templates would apply equally to patients and controls.

The sequenced sample was naive CD4+ T cells from blood. This clonotype was sampled from a young man in good health. The chain joins TRBV5-1 to TRBJ2-1; D may be TRBD2 (5 bases). CDR3 sequence: CASSSLVGNEQFF. The CDR3 nucleotides read TGCGCCAGCAGCTCACTAGTCGGCAATGAGCAGTTCTTC.